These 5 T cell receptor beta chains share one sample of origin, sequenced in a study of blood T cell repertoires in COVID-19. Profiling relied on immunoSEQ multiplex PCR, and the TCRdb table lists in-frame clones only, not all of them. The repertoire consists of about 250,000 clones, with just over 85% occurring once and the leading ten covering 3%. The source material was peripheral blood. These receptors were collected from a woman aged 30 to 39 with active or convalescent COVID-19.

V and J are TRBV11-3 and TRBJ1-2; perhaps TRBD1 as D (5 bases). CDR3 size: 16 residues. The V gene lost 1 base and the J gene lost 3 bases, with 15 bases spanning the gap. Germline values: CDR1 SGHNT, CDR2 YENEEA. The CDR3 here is CASSLVPHRTDYGYTF. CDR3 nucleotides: TGTGCCAGCAGCTTAGTCCCTCACAGGACCGACTATGGCTACACCTTC.

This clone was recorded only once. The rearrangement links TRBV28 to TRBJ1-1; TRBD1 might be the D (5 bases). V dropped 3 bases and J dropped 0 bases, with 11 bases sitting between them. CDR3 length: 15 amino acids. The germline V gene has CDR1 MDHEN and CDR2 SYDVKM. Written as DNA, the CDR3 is TGTGCCAGCAGTTTCCTCTGGGGCTTGAACACTGAAGCTTTCTTT. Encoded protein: CASSFLWGLNTEAFF.

The CDR3 loop is CASSDEGGASDEQFF. The CDR3 bases are TGTGCCAGCAGTGACGAAGGGGGGGCCAGTGATGAGCAGTTCTTC. The genes are TRBV6-4 and TRBJ2-1, with D maybe TRBD2 (7 bases). CDR1 is MRHNA and CDR2 is SNTAGT in the germline V gene. This CDR3 comprises 15 residues. V was trimmed by 2 bases and J by 8 bases, leaving 16 bases between them.

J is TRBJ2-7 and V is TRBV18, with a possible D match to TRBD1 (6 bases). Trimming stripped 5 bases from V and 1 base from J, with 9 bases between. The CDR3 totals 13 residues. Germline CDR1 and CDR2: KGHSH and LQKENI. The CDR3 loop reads CASSSDRSYEQYF. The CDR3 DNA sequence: TGTGCCAGCTCATCGGACAGATCCTACGAGCAGTACTTC.

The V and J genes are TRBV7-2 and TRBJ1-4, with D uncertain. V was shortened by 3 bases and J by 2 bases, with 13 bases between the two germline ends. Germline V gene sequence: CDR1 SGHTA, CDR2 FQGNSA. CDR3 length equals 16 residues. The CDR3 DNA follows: TGTGCCAGCAGCTTGGGCTCGACAATGACTAATGAAAAACTGTTTTTT. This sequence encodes CASSLGSTMTNEKLFF. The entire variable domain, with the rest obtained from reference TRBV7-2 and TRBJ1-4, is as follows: GAGVSQSPSNKVTEKGKDVELRCDPISGHTALYWYRQSLGQGLEFLIYFQGNSAPDKSGLPSDRFSAERTGGSVSTLTIQRTQQEDSAVYLCASSLGSTMTNEKLFFGSGTQLSVL.